What follows are 17 T cell receptor beta chains derived from one specimen sequenced in a study of beta chain features in type 1 diabetes. As every portion of the isolated RNA was reverse transcribed, the sequencing read expressed TCRB transcripts. The data were produced by immunoSEQ multiplex PCR, yet TCRdb's version contains in-frame clones alone and is incomplete. The sample lists 200,000 to 250,000 clones; 25% to 35% were seen once. The sample consisted of central memory CD4+ T cells from blood. The receptors come from a man in his thirties or forties in good health.

In its sample, this clone was seen a few times. The rearrangement uses TRBV29-1 and TRBJ2-1; D tentatively reads TRBD1 or TRBD2 (6 bases each). Germline-derived CDR1 and CDR2 are SQVTM and ANQGSEA. V dropped 7 bases and J dropped 7 bases, with 17 bases sitting between them. The CDR3 sequence is 13 residues long. Here the CDR3 DNA reads TGCAGCGCCATAACCACAGGGAGGAATGAGCAGTTCTTC. Its translation is CSAITTGRNEQFF.

The chain employs TRBV7-6 and TRBJ2-7; D gene unclear. Germline CDR1 reads SGHVS; CDR2 reads FNYEAQ. The CDR3 has 12 amino acids. V was cut by 5 bases and J by 6 bases, with 11 bases left in between. In nucleotides, the CDR3 is TGTGCCAGCAGCCCCAATGGTCGCGAGCAGTACTTC. Amino acid sequence: CASSPNGREQYF.

This clone was seen a few times. The chain joins TRBV20-1 to TRBJ2-3; no clear D gene. CDR3 length equals 11 residues. Trimming stripped 6 bases from V and 3 bases from J, with 7 bases between. Germline lookup yields CDR1 DFQATT and CDR2 SNEGSKA (reference sequence). CDR3 residues: CSARKTDTQYF. CDR3 DNA sequence: TGCAGTGCCAGGAAAACAGATACGCAGTATTTT.

This clone came up a few times. This chain links TRBV7-9 with TRBJ2-3, with D perhaps TRBD2 (6 bases). The CDR3 spans 14 residues. V was cut by 4 bases and J by 1 base, with 9 bases left in between. Germline CDR1 and CDR2: SEHNR and FQNEAQ (reference sequence). This CDR3 reads CASSSSARTDTQYF. The CDR3 DNA reads as TGTGCCAGCAGCTCTAGCGCCCGCACAGATACGCAGTATTTT.

V usage is TRBV19 and J usage is TRBJ2-5; 10 bases are shared with TRBD2. V lost 5 bases to trimming and J lost 1 base; unmatched junction nucleotides: 4. The CDR3 consists of 15 residues. Germline V lookup: CDR1 LNHDA, CDR2 SQIVND (reference sequence). The CDR3 region is CASSPGTSVQETQYF. CDR3 DNA: TGTGCCAGTAGTCCCGGGACTAGCGTCCAAGAGACCCAGTACTTC. Using reference TRBV19 and TRBJ2-5 for the parts outside the CDR3, the full variable domain is DGGITQSPKYLFRKEGQNVTLSCEQNLNHDAMYWYRQDPGQGLRLIYYSQIVNDFQKGDIAEGYSVSREKKESFPLTVTSAQKNPTAFYLCASSPGTSVQETQYFGPGTRLLVL.

There are a few counts of this clone. The rearrangement links TRBV5-1 to TRBJ2-5; D is uncertain. Per germline, CDR1 SGHRS and CDR2 YFSETQ. With 3 bases removed from V and 2 bases from J, the gap between germline ends came to 11 bases. The CDR3 length is 14 residues. CDR3 in DNA: TGCGCCAGCAGCTGGTCGGTACGACAAGAGACCCAGTACTTC. Its protein is CASSWSVRQETQYF.

This clone was counted only a few times. The V and J genes are TRBV10-3 and TRBJ2-7; D gene ambiguous. Germline V gene data show CDR1 as ENHRY and CDR2 as SYGVKD. This CDR3 has 13 residues. V was clipped by 8 bases and J by 3 bases, with 14 bases between them. CDR3 sequence (DNA): TGTGCCATCGTGGAGAGCGTTAGCTACGAGCAGTACTTC. Protein product: CAIVESVSYEQYF.

The V and J genes are TRBV28 and TRBJ2-1; TRBD2 aligns across 8 bases. V lost 4 bases to trimming and J lost 6 bases; unmatched junction nucleotides: 14. From germline, CDR1 is MDHEN and CDR2 SYDVKM. This CDR3 region has 17 residues. CDR3: CASSSPLGAGDRNEQFF. The CDR3 DNA sequence: TGTGCCAGCAGTTCCCCCCTCGGAGCGGGAGACCGCAATGAGCAGTTCTTC.

The gene calls are TRBV9 and TRBJ2-7; either TRBD1 or TRBD2 may supply D (5 bases each). The CDR3 length is 14 residues. Germline values: CDR1 SGDLS, CDR2 YYNGEE. V lost 3 bases, J lost 0 bases, and 10 bases lay in between. The CDR3 loop is CASSDRDDSYEQYF. CDR3 bases: TGTGCCAGCAGCGACCGGGACGACTCCTACGAGCAGTACTTC.

This clone was counted between two and nine times. The chain combines TRBV15 with TRBJ2-3, with D maybe TRBD2 (6 bases). The CDR3 has 15 amino acids. V lost 8 bases and J lost 6, with 21 bases in between. Germline lookup yields CDR1 LNHNV and CDR2 YYDKDF (reference sequence). CDR3 in amino acids: CATSTAGGSSDTQYF. In DNA form, the CDR3 reads TGTGCCACCTCCACAGCGGGCGGTTCCTCGGATACGCAGTATTTT.

This chain links TRBV30 with TRBJ2-7, with D perhaps TRBD1 or TRBD2 (5 bases each). CDR3 length equals 13 residues. Germline V gene data show CDR1 as GTSNPN and CDR2 as SVGIG (reference sequence). Trimming left V 2 bases short and J 12 bases short, with 20 bases between. The CDR3 region is CAWSNTGSSAAYF. The DNA of the CDR3 is TGTGCCTGGAGTAATACAGGAAGTAGCGCGGCGTACTTC.

This clone was detected ten times or more. The rearrangement uses TRBV5-6 and TRBJ2-5; 11 bases are a match to TRBD1. V dropped 4 bases and J dropped 6; count of bases not matched to a gene: 11. The germline V gene encodes CDR1 SGHDT and CDR2 YYEEEE. The CDR3 is 16 amino acids. CDR3 DNA: TGTGCCAGCAGCCCTTGGACAGGGGGCGCGTCTAAGACCCAGTACTTC. This encodes CASSPWTGGASKTQYF.

This clone was counted only a few times. This chain links TRBV6-5 with TRBJ1-1; 7 nucleotides agree with TRBD1. The J segment lost 4 bases and the V segment lost 2 bases, leaving 4 bases of the junction unmatched. This CDR3 contains 14 residues. Looked up from germline, CDR1 is MNHEY and CDR2 is SVGAGI. Here the CDR3 DNA reads TGTGCCAGCAGTTACGACAGGGCGGGCACTGAAGCTTTCTTT. Translation: CASSYDRAGTEAFF.

The J gene is TRBJ2-1, the V gene TRBV11-1; D remains ambiguous. Between the trimmed V and J ends, which lost 5 bases and 1 base, there was a span of 12 bases. Germline-derived CDR1 and CDR2 are SGHAT and FQDESV (reference sequence). The CDR3 is made up of 15 amino acids. CDR3 region: CASSPQLGSYNEQFF. The CDR3 coding sequence is TGTGCCAGCAGCCCACAGCTGGGGTCCTACAATGAGCAGTTCTTC.

The V and J genes are TRBV25-1 and TRBJ2-3, with 8 positions matching TRBD1. The CDR3 contains 16 residues. The V segment lost 1 base and the J segment 2 bases; nucleotides outside the gene matches: 5. CDR1 MGHDK and CDR2 SYGVNS come from the germline V gene. The CDR3 loop is CASSESSGGHTDTQYF. The CDR3 DNA is TGTGCCAGCAGTGAATCCTCAGGGGGCCACACAGATACGCAGTATTTT.

V is TRBV4-1 and J is TRBJ2-3; 9 nucleotides line up with TRBD1. Germline V lookup: CDR1 MGHRA, CDR2 YSYEKL. The ends lost 0 bases at V and 2 bases at J; junction bases unmatched: 15. This CDR3 is built from 20 residues. The CDR3 is CASSQDLGQGIFGVTDTQYF. CDR3 coding DNA: TGCGCCAGCAGCCAAGATCTAGGACAGGGGATCTTTGGGGTCACAGATACGCAGTATTTT.

This rearrangement joins TRBV10-3 to TRBJ2-7; no reliable D call. The germline V gene encodes CDR1 ENHRY and CDR2 SYGVKD. The V and J ends lost 6 bases and 3 bases respectively, with 12 bases between them. The CDR3 consists of 13 residues. Here the CDR3 reads CAISQGPGYEQYF. The CDR3 coding sequence is TGTGCCATCAGCCAAGGACCGGGCTACGAGCAGTACTTC.